The 24 T cell receptor beta chains in this list originate from one sample, sequenced in a study of blood T cell repertoires in COVID-19. This table comes from immunoSEQ multiplex PCR, and its TCRdb copy is limited to in-frame clones, with some not included. This sample yields about 260,000 clones, of which about 90% are seen a single time; about 2.5% belongs to the top ten. Specimen: peripheral blood. The receptors come from a person under 30 with COVID-19, enrolled during active disease.

J is TRBJ2-7 and V is TRBV28; D is perhaps TRBD2 (6 bases). Between the trimmed V and J ends, which lost 7 bases and 5 bases, there was a span of 15 bases. Germline CDR1 MDHEN, CDR2 SYDVKM. The CDR3 runs to 13 residues. The CDR3 is CASKGGSWDEQYF. The CDR3 DNA is TGTGCCAGCAAAGGAGGGAGCTGGGACGAGCAGTACTTC.

The gene calls are TRBV30 and TRBJ2-3, with D uncertain. Looked up from germline, CDR1 is GTSNPN and CDR2 is SVGIG (reference sequence). Trimming took off 3 bases at V and 0 bases at J, with 13 bases between the two ends. This CDR3 has 15 residues. The CDR3 protein is CAWRKGGSSTDTQYF. CDR3 in DNA: TGTGCCTGGAGGAAAGGCGGTTCTAGCACAGATACGCAGTATTTT.

The rearrangement uses TRBV27 and TRBJ1-6, with 8 bases that match TRBD1. Trimming took 5 bases from V and 8 from J; bases not matched to a gene: 11. This CDR3 contains 16 residues. Germline V gene sequence: CDR1 MNHEY, CDR2 SMNVEV (reference sequence). CDR3 in DNA: TGTGCCAGCAGTGGAGCAGCAGGGGGCGCTTATTCACCCCTCCACTTT. Amino acids: CASSGAAGGAYSPLHF.

Only a few counts were recorded for this clone. The chain uses TRBV19 and TRBJ1-5, with D perhaps TRBD1 (6 bases). Germline V gene sequence: CDR1 LNHDA, CDR2 SQIVND (reference sequence). V was trimmed by 9 bases and J by 0 bases, leaving 12 bases between them. The CDR3 length is 14 residues. CDR3 bases: TGTGCCAGCCGGGACATCAATAGCAATCAGCCCCAGCATTTT. Residues: CASRDINSNQPQHF.

This CDR3 is CATSDVSAVIQYF. CDR3 nucleotides: TGTGCCACCAGTGACGTCAGCGCGGTCATTCAGTACTTC. The chain is built from TRBV24-1 and TRBJ2-4; D gene uncertain. V lost 4 bases and J lost 9, with 12 bases in between. Germline loops: CDR1 KGHDR, CDR2 SFDVKD. CDR3 size: 13 residues.

The CDR3 reads CASSLLSSTDTQYF. CDR3 coding DNA: TGTGCCAGCAGCTTACTGTCTAGCACAGATACGCAGTATTTT. V is TRBV11-3 and J is TRBJ2-3, with no clear D. The CDR3 totals 14 residues. The V gene lost 2 bases and the J gene lost 0 bases, with 6 bases spanning the gap. CDR1 is SGHNT, CDR2 YENEEA, per germline.

This clone was detected a few times. The chain joins TRBV5-6 to TRBJ2-2, with 7 bases that match TRBD2. This CDR3 contains 15 residues. The germline CDR1 and CDR2 sequences are SGHDT and YYEEEE. The ends lost 3 bases at V and 1 base at J; junction bases unmatched: 3. The CDR3 bases are TGTGCCAGCAGCTGGGGGACTATGAACACCGGGGAGCTGTTTTTT. Protein: CASSWGTMNTGELFF. Supplemented by reference TRBV5-6 and TRBJ2-2, the full variable domain reads DAGVTQSPTHLIKTRGQQVTLRCSPKSGHDTVSWYQQALGQGPQFIFQYYEEEERQRGNFPDRFSGHQFPNYSSELNVNALLLGDSALYLCASSWGTMNTGELFFGEGSRLTVL.

The rearrangement uses TRBV6-5 and TRBJ1-2, with TRBD1 matching 11 bases. This CDR3 has 15 amino acids. The V gene end was trimmed by 1 base and the J gene end by 7 bases; junction bases not matched to a gene: 5. Germline lookup yields CDR1 MNHEY and CDR2 SVGAGI. CDR3 protein: CASSYYRTGGPGYTF. In nucleotides, the CDR3 is TGTGCCAGCAGTTACTATCGGACAGGGGGCCCTGGCTACACCTTC.

The chain employs TRBV21-1 and TRBJ2-7; TRBD1 is the table's D call, not checked against the DNA. TRBV21-1 is a known pseudogene. CDR3 length: 15 residues. The CDR3 is CAKTTTGGHSYEQYF. Here the CDR3 DNA reads TGTGCCAAAACCACAACGGGCGGACACTCCTACGAGCAGTACTTC.

The rearrangement links TRBV4-1 to TRBJ1-2; D is unclear. Looked up from germline, CDR1 is MGHRA and CDR2 is YSYEKL. CDR3 size: 15 residues. Trimming pared 1 base from V and 4 bases from J, leaving 13 bases between. The chain's CDR3 is CASSQGEERGYGYTF. The CDR3 nucleotides read TGCGCCAGCAGCCAAGGGGAGGAAAGAGGCTATGGCTACACCTTC.

The V gene is TRBV7-2, the J gene TRBJ1-1; TRBD1 matches 7 bases. Germline V CDR1 and CDR2: SGHTA, FQGNSA. The junction had 3 bases not matched to a gene; V was cut back by 1 base and J by 1 base. The CDR3 loop spans 15 amino acids. CDR3 bases: TGTGCCAGCAGCTTAGGAGGGGGCGCGAACACTGAAGCTTTCTTT. Translation gives CASSLGGGANTEAFF.

This chain uses TRBV4-1 with TRBJ2-1, with D uncertain. This CDR3 is 17 amino acids long. CDR1 is MGHRA, CDR2 YSYEKL, per germline. Trimming removed 1 base at V and 5 bases at J, with 18 bases between. CDR3 in amino acids: CASSQAQSQTFNNEQFF. DNA of the CDR3: TGCGCCAGCAGCCAAGCGCAGAGCCAGACATTCAACAATGAGCAGTTCTTC.

The V and J genes are TRBV6-5 and TRBJ2-7; TRBD2 matches at 7 bases. With V trimmed by 5 bases and J by 2 bases, 6 bases remained unmatched. There are 14 residues in the CDR3. Germline loops: CDR1 MNHEY, CDR2 SVGAGI. CDR3 sequence reads: CASSPGLGTYEQYF. CDR3 nucleotides: TGTGCCAGCAGTCCCGGACTAGGAACCTACGAGCAGTACTTC.

This chain uses TRBV4-3 with TRBJ2-1; 11 nucleotides align to TRBD2. Trimming cost V 3 bases and J 4 bases; bases outside gene matches: 2. CDR1 LGHNA and CDR2 YSLEER come from the germline V gene. This CDR3 contains 15 residues. The CDR3 loop reads CASSHGTSGYNEQFF. In DNA, the CDR3 is TGCGCCAGCAGCCACGGGACTAGCGGTTACAATGAGCAGTTCTTC.

V and J are TRBV19 and TRBJ1-1; D possibly corresponds to TRBD1 (5 bases). This CDR3 is 15 amino acids long. CDR1 and CDR2 from the germline V gene are LNHDA and SQIVND (reference sequence). The V end was cut by 4 bases, the J end by 1 base, with 13 bases between. CDR3 sequence: CASSTSGTSNTEAFF. The CDR3 DNA sequence: TGTGCCAGTAGTACATCCGGGACTTCGAACACTGAAGCTTTCTTT.

In this sample, this clone turned up a few times. The rearrangement uses TRBV25-1 and TRBJ1-2; TRBD1 agrees at 8 bases. Germline V gene data show CDR1 as MGHDK and CDR2 as SYGVNS. V was clipped by 7 bases and J by 3 bases; unmatched bases: 4. The CDR3 has 13 amino acids. The CDR3 loop reads CASNIQGDYGYTF. The CDR3, as DNA: TGTGCCAGCAATATACAGGGGGACTATGGCTACACCTTC.

The chain uses TRBV23-1 and TRBJ1-2, with 8 bases lining up with TRBD1. TRBV23-1 is designated an ORF whose function remains uncertain. There are 15 residues in the CDR3. V lost 0 bases and J lost 8; bases outside the gene matches: 8. CDR3 residues: CASSQSPPRGHGYTF. The CDR3 coding sequence is TGCGCCAGCAGTCAATCCCCTCCCAGGGGGCACGGCTACACCTTC.

The V gene is TRBV5-6, the J gene TRBJ2-3; 9 nucleotides agree with TRBD2. The V and J ends lost 4 bases and 1 base, in that order; junction bases with no gene match: 10. This CDR3 contains 17 residues. Germline V gives CDR1 SGHDT, CDR2 YYEEEE. The DNA for the CDR3 is TGTGCCAGCAGCCGACGGAGGCTAGCGGGACGCACAGATACGCAGTATTTT. This encodes CASSRRRLAGRTDTQYF.

A remark on this clone: One end of the junction is discordant with germline, which a read error may explain. The chain employs TRBV28 and TRBJ1-2, with D perhaps matching TRBD1 (5 bases). The CDR3 length is 13 residues. Looked up from germline, CDR1 is MDHEN and CDR2 is SYDVKM. The CDR3 DNA is TGTGCCACCAGTGGCAGGGTCCAGGGTGGCTACACCTTC. Translating it yields CATSGRVQGGYTF.

This clone was seen once. The V gene is TRBV4-3, the J gene TRBJ2-3, with D hard to call. The CDR3 contains 13 residues. CDR1 LGHNA and CDR2 YSLEER come from the germline V gene. The V end lost 2 bases, the J end lost 1 base, and 4 bases lay between the germline ends. This CDR3 reads CASSQPGTDTQYF. Here the CDR3 DNA reads TGCGCCAGCAGCCAACCGGGCACAGATACGCAGTATTTT.

The chain joins TRBV7-2 to TRBJ2-3, with 8 bases fitting TRBD2. With V trimmed by 1 base and J by 5 bases, 5 bases remained unmatched. Germline-derived CDR1 and CDR2 are SGHTA and FQGNSA. This CDR3 comprises 15 residues. As DNA, the CDR3 is TGTGCCAGCAGCTTAGTGGGTCTAGCGGGAGATACGCAGTATTTT. As protein: CASSLVGLAGDTQYF. The full variable domain, with the rest looked up from reference TRBV7-2 and TRBJ2-3, is GAGVSQSPSNKVTEKGKDVELRCDPISGHTALYWYRQSLGQGLEFLIYFQGNSAPDKSGLPSDRFSAERTGGSVSTLTIQRTQQEDSAVYLCASSLVGLAGDTQYFGPGTRLTVL.

The V and J genes are TRBV5-1 and TRBJ2-7; D uncertain. Deletions cut 0 bases from V and 6 bases from J, with 16 bases between. CDR1 and CDR2 (germline): SGHRS, YFSETQ. CDR3 size: 15 residues. The CDR3 is CASSLVVGPLAEQYF. Written as DNA, the CDR3 is TGCGCCAGCAGCTTGGTGGTTGGCCCTTTGGCCGAGCAGTACTTC.

This clone was detected once. The chain has TRBV4-1 and TRBJ1-1, with TRBD1 as a possible D gene (5 bases). CDR1 is MGHRA and CDR2 is YSYEKL in the germline V gene. The CDR3 is made up of 14 amino acids. V was clipped by 6 bases and J by 5 bases, with 16 bases between them. This CDR3 is CASSPWGDGTEAFF. CDR3 sequence (DNA): TGCGCCAGCAGTCCCTGGGGGGATGGGACTGAAGCTTTCTTT.

The chain links TRBV5-5 to TRBJ1-1; a weak D match, TRBD1 (5 bases). Germline CDR1 is SGHKS and CDR2 is YYEKEE (reference sequence). The CDR3 spans 14 residues. With 3 bases removed from V and 5 bases from J, the gap between germline ends came to 14 bases. The CDR3: CASSWGFGVTEAFF. The CDR3 DNA is TGTGCCAGCAGCTGGGGCTTTGGGGTTACTGAAGCTTTCTTT.